The rows below give T cell receptor beta chains drawn from one sample of a study of monozygotic twins with cystic fibrosis. Data came from immunoSEQ multiplex PCR; TCRdb stores just in-frame clones and leaves some out. The data show 25,000 to 40,000 clones, roughly 97% seen once. The material sequenced was blood. These receptor sequences come from a girl aged 2 to 9 with cystic fibrosis. CDR3s include the opening cysteine and the closing phenylalanine or tryptophan. The D gene is left open where the match is weak. Not all rows give a size; the values are once, few, many and, for expanded clones, a class.

V gene	D gene	J gene	clone size	CDR3 DNA	CDR3 protein
TRBV6-1	-	TRBJ2-2	-	TGTGCCAGCACGGCAGTCCAGAACACCGGGGAGCTGTTTTTT	CASTAVQNTGELFF
TRBV10-3	-	TRBJ1-5	-	TGTGCCATAAACGACGTGAGAGGTCAGCCCCAGCATTTT	CAINDVRGQPQHF
TRBV2	TRBD1	TRBJ1-1	-	TGTGCCAGCTCTAGAGACAGGGACACTGAAGCTTTCTTT	CASSRDRDTEAFF
TRBV11-1	-	TRBJ2-7	-	TGTGCCAGCAGCTTCGACCGCTCCTACGAGCAGTACTTC	CASSFDRSYEQYF
TRBV6-6	TRBD1	TRBJ2-7	-	TGTGCCAGCCGCGGGACAGGGACGACCGGGCAGTACTTC	CASRGTGTTGQYF
TRBV5-8	-	TRBJ2-1	-	TGTGCCAGCAGCTGGGAGTTCTTC	CASSWEFF
TRBV7-2	TRBD2	TRBJ2-1	-	TGTGCCAGCAGCTTAATTACGACTAGCGGGAGATCCTACAATGAGCAGTTCTTC	CASSLITTSGRSYNEQFF
TRBV7-8	-	TRBJ2-2	-	TGTGCCAGCAGAGCGGACAGGAACACCGGGGAGCTGTTTTTT	CASRADRNTGELFF
TRBV7-9	-	TRBJ1-3	-	TGTGCCAGCAGCTCAGTTGGATCTGGAAACACCATATATTTT	CASSSVGSGNTIYF
TRBV9	TRBD1	TRBJ2-7	-	TGTGCCAGCAGCGTAGACGGGACAGTGGACGAGCAGTACTTC	CASSVDGTVDEQYF
TRBV18	TRBD2	TRBJ2-3	-	TGTGCCAGCTCCGGGACTAGCGGTTTCACAGATACGCAGTATTTT	CASSGTSGFTDTQYF
TRBV9	-	TRBJ1-1	-	TGTGCCAGCAGCGGGGGGGACACTGAAGCTTTCTTT	CASSGGDTEAFF
TRBV11-2	-	TRBJ1-4	-	TGTGCCAGCAGCTTAGCCCAGATTGCAACTAATGAAAAACTGTTTTTT	CASSLAQIATNEKLFF
TRBV30	TRBD2	TRBJ2-1	-	TGTGCCTGGACTAGCGGGAGGTTCTACAATGAGCAGTTCTTC	CAWTSGRFYNEQFF
TRBV5-1	-	TRBJ1-2	-	TGCGCCAGCAGCCTCCAAACCGGGAACAACTATGGCTACACCTTC	CASSLQTGNNYGYTF
TRBV7-2	TRBD1	TRBJ2-2	-	TGTGCCAGCAGCCAGGGGGACAGGGGACCGGGGCTGTTTTTT	CASSQGDRGPGLFF
TRBV2	-	TRBJ2-1	-	TGTGCCAGCAGCGGGGGAGCGGCCACGTACAATGAGCAGTTCTTC	CASSGGAATYNEQFF
TRBV29-1	TRBD1	TRBJ2-7	-	TGCAGCGTTGTCAGGGACAGGGTCTACGAGCAGTACTTC	CSVVRDRVYEQYF
TRBV28	-	TRBJ1-4	-	TGTGCCAGCAGTTTATCCGGGGATATTGAAAAACTGTTTTTT	CASSLSGDIEKLFF
TRBV7-7	-	TRBJ2-3	-	TGTGCCAGCAGCTTATCTATCGAGATGAATACAGATACGCAGTATTTT	CASSLSIEMNTDTQYF
TRBV25-1	TRBD1	TRBJ2-5	-	TGTGCCAGATTGAACAGGGGGGATTCCTCGGAGCAGTACTTC	CARLNRGDSSEQYF
TRBV7-6	TRBD1	TRBJ1-1	few	TGTGCCAGCAGGGGTCCGGGACAGGGGGCGGCCTTGAACACTGAAGCTTTCTTT	CASRGPGQGAALNTEAFF
TRBV30	TRBD2	TRBJ2-1	-	TGTGCCTGGAGTCGCACACTAGCGTCCTCCTACAATGAGCAGTTCTTC	CAWSRTLASSYNEQFF
TRBV27	-	TRBJ2-7	-	TGTGCCAGCAGTTTTTTACAGGATTCCTACGAGCAGTACTTC	CASSFLQDSYEQYF